These 16 T cell receptor beta chains originate from one sample sequenced in a study of blood T cell repertoires in COVID-19. Here immunoSEQ multiplex PCR was the method, and the copy in TCRdb shows in-frame clones only, minus some. The sample has under 200,000 clones, approximately 90% seen once. Input material: peripheral blood. These TCRs come from a man aged 50-59 years who had recovered from COVID-19.

The CDR3 protein is CASSSAEQGGNSPLHF. CDR3 DNA: TGTGCCAGCAGTTCCGCCGAACAGGGTGGAAATTCACCCCTCCACTTT. The V and J genes are TRBV28 and TRBJ1-6; D might be TRBD1 (6 bases). This CDR3 spans 16 amino acids. CDR1 and CDR2 from the germline V gene are MDHEN and SYDVKM. V lost 4 bases and J lost 7, with 17 bases in between. Full variable domain (missing parts from reference TRBV28 and TRBJ1-6): DVKVTQSSRYLVKRTGEKVFLECVQDMDHENMFWYRQDPGLGLRLIYFSYDVKMKEKGDIPEGYSVSREKKERFSLILESASTNQTSMYLCASSSAEQGGNSPLHFGNGTRLTVT.

The chain couples TRBV24-1 to TRBJ2-3; 8 positions match TRBD2. Germline V CDR1 and CDR2: KGHDR, SFDVKD. The CDR3 consists of 15 residues. V dropped 3 bases and J dropped 4; count of bases not matched to a gene: 5. The CDR3 here is CATSDGSGSADTQYF. CDR3 sequence (DNA): TGTGCCACCAGTGATGGGAGCGGGAGTGCAGATACGCAGTATTTT.

The chain has TRBV4-2 and TRBJ2-1, with 10 bases lining up with TRBD2. With 1 base clipped from V and 2 bases from J, the junction kept 5 bases outside the gene matches. There are 17 residues in the CDR3. Looked up from germline, CDR1 is LGHNA and CDR2 is YNFKEQ. The CDR3 bases are TGTGCCAGCAGCCAAGTATCAAGCGGGGGGGCCTACAATGAGCAGTTCTTC. Its translation is CASSQVSSGGAYNEQFF.

CDR3 in amino acids: CASSPSSREEGNEQFF. CDR3 DNA: TGTGCCAGCAGCCCCTCGTCGCGGGAGGAGGGCAATGAGCAGTTCTTC. This chain uses TRBV21-1 with TRBJ2-1; the table's D call TRBD2 went unverified against the DNA. TRBV21-1 constitutes a pseudogene. CDR3 size: 16 residues.

Only one count was recorded for this clone. The chain is built from TRBV7-6 and TRBJ2-3; a weak D match, TRBD2 (7 bases). CDR1 and CDR2 from the germline V gene are SGHVS and FNYEAQ. The CDR3 length is 15 residues. Between the trimmed V and J ends, which lost 3 bases and 4 bases, there was a span of 14 bases. CDR3 coding DNA: TGTGCCAGCAGCTTGTCTAGAGGGGGGGCAGATACGCAGTATTTT. Its protein product is CASSLSRGGADTQYF.

The chain has TRBV6-6 and TRBJ2-7; the match to TRBD2 covers 11 bases. The length of the CDR3 is 14 residues. The junction had 2 bases not matched to a gene; V was cut back by 5 bases and J by 2 bases. Germline lookup yields CDR1 MNHNY and CDR2 SVGAGI (reference sequence). The CDR3 spells CASSTSGGPYEQYF. DNA for the CDR3: TGTGCCAGCAGTACTAGCGGGGGTCCCTACGAGCAGTACTTC.

This sequence joins TRBV29-1 and TRBJ1-2, with 12 bases fitting TRBD1. The V gene's germline CDR1 is SQVTM and CDR2 ANQGSEA. With V trimmed by 7 bases and J by 7 bases, 7 bases remained unmatched. The CDR3 has 13 residues. The CDR3 here is CSDRDRGRGGYTF. CDR3 DNA: TGCAGCGACCGGGACAGGGGGCGCGGTGGCTACACCTTC.

The V and J genes are TRBV7-3 and TRBJ2-2; tentative D call: TRBD1 (6 bases). In germline, CDR1 is SGHTA, CDR2 FQGTGA. Trimming removed 1 base from V and 0 bases from J, with 18 bases in between. This CDR3 spans 19 amino acids. Here the CDR3 DNA reads TGTGCCAGCAGCTTAAATTTGGGGGCAGGCGAAACGAACACCGGGGAGCTGTTTTTT. It encodes CASSLNLGAGETNTGELFF.

The chain employs TRBV6-6 and TRBJ2-7, with D unresolved. Germline assignment: CDR1 MNHNY and CDR2 SVGAGI (reference sequence). V shed 0 bases and J shed 5 bases, with 14 bases lying between them. The CDR3 contains 15 residues. The CDR3 here is CASSYSYDINNEQYF. In DNA form, the CDR3 reads TGTGCCAGCAGTTACTCGTATGACATTAACAACGAGCAGTACTTC.

The chain uses TRBV12-3 or TRBV12-4 and TRBJ1-1, with a weak D call TRBD1 (5 bases). The CDR3 totals 13 residues. V was clipped by 5 bases and J by 1 base, with 8 bases between them. CDR3 sequence reads: CASSVRENTEAFF. The CDR3 nucleotides read TGTGCCAGCAGTGTCAGGGAGAACACTGAAGCTTTCTTT.

The V gene is TRBV5-1, the J gene TRBJ2-1; 8 nucleotides agree with TRBD1. Trimming at V came to 4 bases and at J to 4 bases, leaving 4 bases not matched to a gene. Germline V CDR1 and CDR2: SGHRS, YFSETQ. The CDR3 spans 14 residues. This chain's CDR3 is CASSTGQGYNEQFF. The CDR3 DNA follows: TGCGCCAGCAGCACCGGACAGGGTTACAATGAGCAGTTCTTC.

The chain employs TRBV4-3 and TRBJ2-3; D unresolved. This CDR3 region has 12 residues. V lost 0 bases to trimming and J lost 9 bases, with 7 bases between them. The germline gives CDR1 LGHNA, CDR2 YSLEER. The CDR3 coding sequence is TGCGCCAGCAGCCAAGATAAGAGCACGCAGTATTTT. Its translation: CASSQDKSTQYF.

CDR3 sequence reads: CSADTGTEQYF. CDR3 coding DNA: TGCAGCGCCGACACAGGTACCGAGCAGTACTTC. V is TRBV29-1 and J is TRBJ2-7; perhaps TRBD1 as D (5 bases). CDR1 and CDR2 (germline): SQVTM, ANQGSEA. The CDR3 is 11 amino acids. V lost 7 bases and J lost 6, with 13 bases in between.

V is TRBV28 and J is TRBJ1-2; D is undetermined. Germline V gene sequence: CDR1 MDHEN, CDR2 SYDVKM. Deletions cut 3 bases from V and 8 bases from J, with 19 bases between. CDR3 size: 15 residues. The CDR3 DNA sequence: TGTGCCAGCAGTTTGACCGGACCGACTACGCAAGGCTACACCTTC. Translation gives CASSLTGPTTQGYTF.

V and J are TRBV5-6 and TRBJ1-5; the match to TRBD1 covers 7 bases. CDR1 and CDR2 (germline): SGHDT, YYEEEE. J was trimmed by 5 bases and V by 6 bases; bases with no gene match: 8. This CDR3 has 14 amino acids. The CDR3: CASKRQGYYQPQHF. In DNA, the CDR3 is TGTGCCAGCAAGCGACAGGGCTACTATCAGCCCCAGCATTTT.

V and J are TRBV7-2 and TRBJ2-1, with 13 bases identical to TRBD2. Germline lookup yields CDR1 SGHTA and CDR2 FQGNSA. After removal of 5 bases from V and 8 bases from J, the junction contained 6 bases not matched to a gene. The CDR3 covers 15 residues. The CDR3 reads CASSPGLAGEYEQFF. CDR3 in DNA: TGTGCCAGCAGCCCCGGACTAGCGGGGGAATATGAGCAGTTCTTC.